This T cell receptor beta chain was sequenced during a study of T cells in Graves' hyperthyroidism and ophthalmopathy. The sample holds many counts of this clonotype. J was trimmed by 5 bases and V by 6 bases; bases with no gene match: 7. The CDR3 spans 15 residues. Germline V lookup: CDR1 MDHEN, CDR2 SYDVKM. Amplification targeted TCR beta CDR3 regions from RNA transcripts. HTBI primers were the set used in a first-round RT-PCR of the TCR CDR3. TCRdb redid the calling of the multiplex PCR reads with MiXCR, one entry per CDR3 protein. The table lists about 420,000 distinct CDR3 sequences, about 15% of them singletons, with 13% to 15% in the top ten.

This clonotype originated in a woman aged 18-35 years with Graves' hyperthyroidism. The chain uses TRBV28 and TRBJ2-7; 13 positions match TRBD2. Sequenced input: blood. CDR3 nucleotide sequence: TGTGCCAGCAGAAGGACTAGCGGGAGTGTTCACGAGCAGTACTTC. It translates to CASRRTSGSVHEQYF.